This T cell receptor (beta chain) was sequenced during a study of OX40 agonist ivuxolimab in advanced cancers. The overall study: Each dose-escalation patient presented with hepatocellular carcinoma, melanoma, renal cell or head and neck cancer.

Clones were read by immunoSEQ multiplex PCR, and TCRdb kept only the in-frame ones, dropping some. The sample lists about 48,000 clones, over 75% seen once, with approximately 11% in the top ten. Germline V gene lookup returns CDR1 SNHLY and CDR2 FYNNEI. The CDR3 is made up of 15 amino acids. V trimming: 5 bases; J trimming: 5 bases; junction bases outside the gene matches: 10. The sequence derives from an adult with an advanced solid tumor such as melanoma, head and neck, liver or kidney cancer. This chain uses TRBV2 with TRBJ2-7; 9 positions match TRBD1. Sequenced here: CD4+ or CD8+ T cells sorted from blood, sampled in a trial of the OX40 agonist ivuxolimab. The CDR3 sequence is CASSLTRDRAHEQYF. The CDR3 nucleotides are TGTGCCAGCAGTTTGACAAGGGACAGGGCCCACGAGCAGTACTTC.